This record concerns one TCR beta chain sequence. These data are taken from a study of blood T cell repertoires in COVID-19. Study at large: Some COVID-19 samples were acute and others convalescent; all came from the United States, Italy and Spain. PBMCs, B-cell-depleted T cells, or T cells provided the cDNA or gDNA that made up the material.

This CDR3 spans 15 amino acids. Germline CDR1 is SEHNR and CDR2 is FQNEAQ (reference sequence). The V and J ends lost 2 bases and 2 bases respectively, with 12 bases between them. Per the original methods: From reference gene primer amplification, estimates of nucleated cell counts were derived. Here immunoSEQ multiplex PCR was the method, and the copy in TCRdb shows in-frame clones only, minus some. Clone size and V and J calls were adopted from that table, with D and trimming inferred from the DNA. The sample lists 120,000 or so clones; 70% to 85% were seen once. J is TRBJ1-1 and V is TRBV7-9; the D gene is possibly TRBD1 (5 bases). Material for sequencing was peripheral blood. The TCR originated in a human donor with acute or convalescent COVID-19. The donor label of this sample is uncertain. The CDR3 protein is CASSLTGTANTEAFF. CDR3 bases: TGTGCCAGCAGCTTAACCGGGACTGCCAACACTGAAGCTTTCTTT. Based on the CDR3 plus reference TRBV7-9 and TRBJ1-1, the full variable domain is DTGVSQNPRHKITKRGQNVTFRCDPISEHNRLYWYRQTLGQGPEFLTYFQNEAQLEKSRLLSDRFSAERPKGSFSTLEIQRTEQGDSAMYLCASSLTGTANTEAFFGQGTRLTVV.